One sample yielded the 17 T cell receptor beta chains listed below, sequenced in a study of T cell responses to AZD1222 COVID-19 vaccine. Generated by immunoSEQ multiplex PCR, the TCRdb table keeps only in-frame clones and is missing some. The sample records roughly 100,000 clones, about 80% being singletons. Sequences were derived from peripheral blood, sampled on day 0 of AZD1222 vaccination. The receptors shown here come from an adult in good health.

The chain links TRBV7-2 to TRBJ2-7, with D possibly being TRBD1 (6 bases). Germline CDR1 SGHTA, CDR2 FQGNSA. The CDR3 covers 13 residues. Trimming removed 5 bases from V and 3 bases from J, with 11 bases in between. The DNA of the CDR3 is TGTGCCAGCAGCCCCCGACAGGACTACGAGCAGTACTTC. It specifies CASSPRQDYEQYF.

The sample holds one count of this clone. The rearrangement joins TRBV3-1 (or the pseudogene TRBV3-2) to TRBJ2-3; 8 bases fit TRBD2. Germline V gives CDR1 LGHDT, CDR2 YNNKEL (reference sequence). Germline trimming cut 5 bases from V and 3 bases from J; bases unmatched to any gene: 16. The CDR3 length is 18 residues. CDR3 residues: CASSYRGAGAQLTDTQYF. CDR3 in DNA: TGTGCCAGCAGCTACCGAGGAGCGGGGGCCCAGCTGACAGATACGCAGTATTTT.

The chain carries TRBV2 and TRBJ2-7; 7 bases map to TRBD1. Germline V gene data show CDR1 as SNHLY and CDR2 as FYNNEI. The CDR3 spans 13 residues. Trimming took 7 bases from V and 3 from J; bases not matched to a gene: 6. CDR3 sequence reads: CASKRTGYYEQYF. CDR3 bases: TGTGCCAGCAAACGGACAGGCTACTACGAGCAGTACTTC.

This chain uses TRBV12-5 with TRBJ1-2; D is undetermined. Germline assignment: CDR1 LGHNT and CDR2 FRNRAP. The CDR3 totals 11 residues. V lost 6 bases to trimming and J lost 8 bases, with 10 bases between them. Here the CDR3 reads CASGEIRGYTF. The CDR3 bases are TGTGCTAGTGGCGAAATAAGGGGCTACACCTTC.

The genes are TRBV4-3 and TRBJ2-7; D ambiguous. CDR3 length: 15 residues. V lost 0 bases to trimming and J lost 4 bases, with 13 bases between them. Germline V CDR1 and CDR2: LGHNA, YSLEER. The chain's CDR3 is CASSQDSRPAYEQYF. The CDR3 nucleotides are TGCGCCAGCAGCCAAGACTCCCGACCCGCATACGAGCAGTACTTC.

This chain connects TRBV14 to TRBJ2-7; 8 nucleotides align to TRBD1. CDR1 is SGHDN, CDR2 FVKESK, per germline. This CDR3 spans 15 amino acids. V trimming: 1 base; J trimming: 7 bases; junction bases outside the gene matches: 9. The DNA of the CDR3 is TGTGCCAGCAGCCAAGCTCTCGTTACAGGGGGAGAGCAGTACTTC. This translates into CASSQALVTGGEQYF.

This clone was counted only a few times. This chain connects TRBV7-8 to TRBJ1-2; D remains unclear. V was cut by 0 bases and J by 5 bases, with 7 bases left in between. CDR3 size: 13 residues. In germline, CDR1 is SGHVS, CDR2 FQNEAQ. CDR3 nucleotide sequence: TGTGCCAGCAGCTTAGCAGGGAATTATGGCTACACCTTC. Translated, it gives CASSLAGNYGYTF.

The chain is built from TRBV5-1 and TRBJ2-1; maybe TRBD1 (5 bases). The V end was cut by 4 bases, the J end by 6 bases, with 8 bases between. The CDR3 extends over 12 amino acids. Germline assignment: CDR1 SGHRS and CDR2 YFSETQ. The CDR3 sequence: CASSVGVNEQFF. CDR3 sequence (DNA): TGCGCCAGCAGCGTAGGGGTCAATGAGCAGTTCTTC.

The rearrangement links TRBV6-5 to TRBJ1-2; no clear D. The V end was cut by 7 bases, the J end by 0 bases, with 9 bases between. This CDR3 has 13 amino acids. Germline V CDR1 and CDR2: MNHEY, SVGAGI. This chain's CDR3 is CASKKGTNYGYTF. CDR3 DNA sequence: TGTGCCAGCAAGAAGGGCACTAACTATGGCTACACCTTC.

V and J are TRBV5-6 and TRBJ1-2; 8 nucleotides match TRBD1. J was trimmed by 1 base and V by 4 bases; bases with no gene match: 12. Germline V lookup: CDR1 SGHDT, CDR2 YYEEEE. This CDR3 spans 17 amino acids. The CDR3 sequence is CASSLRVGQVLNYGYTF. The CDR3 nucleotides are TGTGCCAGCAGCCTAAGGGTGGGACAGGTTCTTAACTATGGCTACACCTTC.

The chain links TRBV9 to TRBJ1-5, with 7 bases that match TRBD1. The CDR3 totals 15 residues. Per the germline V gene, CDR1 is SGDLS and CDR2 is YYNGEE. Unmatched junction bases numbered 0, after V lost 0 bases and J lost 0 bases. For the CDR3, the DNA is TGTGCCAGCAGCGTAGGACAGGGTAGCAATCAGCCCCAGCATTTT. This encodes CASSVGQGSNQPQHF.

This clone showed up just a few times. The chain combines TRBV20-1 with TRBJ1-5; D is unclear. V lost 3 bases and J 4 bases, leaving 13 bases between the germline ends. This CDR3 is 14 amino acids long. The germline gives CDR1 DFQATT, CDR2 SNEGSKA (reference sequence). The CDR3 nucleotides are TGCAGTGCTAGTCCGGCAATGGCAAATCAGCCCCAGCATTTT. This encodes CSASPAMANQPQHF.

The gene calls are TRBV27 and TRBJ1-2; no clear D. There are 13 residues in the CDR3. Germline CDR1 is MNHEY and CDR2 is SMNVEV (reference sequence). Trimming pared 3 bases from V and 1 base from J, leaving 6 bases between. CDR3 sequence: CASSLRVNYGYTF. Here the CDR3 DNA reads TGTGCCAGCAGTTTGAGGGTTAACTATGGCTACACCTTC.

This clone has just a few counts. V and J are TRBV6-2 or TRBV6-3 and TRBJ2-7; D possibly matches TRBD1 or TRBD2 (5 bases each). The V end was cut by 2 bases, the J end by 6 bases, with 20 bases between. This CDR3 is built from 16 residues. Germline assignment: CDR1 MNHEY and CDR2 SVGEGT. For the CDR3, the DNA is TGTGCCAGCAGTTACCCATGGGGGTCCGGACACTCCGAGCAGTACTTC. Translation: CASSYPWGSGHSEQYF.

The V gene is TRBV5-1, the J gene TRBJ1-1; D is undetermined. The germline CDR1 and CDR2 sequences are SGHRS and YFSETQ. Trimming shortened V by 5 bases and J by 0 bases, and 11 bases separated the two germline ends. The CDR3 consists of 14 residues. The CDR3 loop reads CASSRQTMNTEAFF. The CDR3 coding sequence is TGCGCCAGCAGTCGTCAGACCATGAACACTGAAGCTTTCTTT. Filled out from reference TRBV5-1 and TRBJ1-1, the complete variable domain reads KAGVTQTPRYLIKTRGQQVTLSCSPISGHRSVSWYQQTPGQGLQFLFEYFSETQRNKGNFPGRFSGRQFSNSRSEMNVSTLELGDSALYLCASSRQTMNTEAFFGQGTRLTVV.

The gene calls are TRBV19 and TRBJ1-3; no firm D call. CDR1 LNHDA and CDR2 SQIVND come from the germline V gene (reference sequence). V was cut by 7 bases and J by 2 bases, with 21 bases left in between. The CDR3 spans 17 residues. CDR3 bases: TGTGCCAGTACCTCATTGGCCTCAACCGGTGCTGGAAACACCATATATTTT. Its translation: CASTSLASTGAGNTIYF.

V usage is TRBV7-8 and J usage is TRBJ2-5; D perhaps matches TRBD2 (6 bases). V was pared by 4 bases and J by 5 bases, with 17 bases between. The CDR3 covers 15 residues. The germline V gene has CDR1 SGHVS and CDR2 FQNEAQ. For the CDR3, the DNA is TGTGCCAGCAGCTCCCTTCCTGGGGGGAGGGAGACCCAGTACTTC. This translates into CASSSLPGGRETQYF.